The T cell receptor beta chain described here comes from a study of cytomegalovirus exposure and HLA in healthy donors. Study results and limitations: Exclusion as indistinguishable affected some V segments, including TRBV6-2 and TRBV6-3.

Per germline, CDR1 SGHRS and CDR2 YFSETQ. Trimming removed 2 bases from V and 2 bases from J; junction bases left unmatched: 1. The CDR3 extends over 13 amino acids. As for this clone: Antigen unknown.

PCR was performed using 60 Vbeta and 13 Jbeta primers. Clones were read by immunoSEQ multiplex PCR, and TCRdb kept only the in-frame ones, dropping some. The table has 180,000 or so clones, roughly 88% seen once; the top ten hold 7.5% to 10%. The receptor's source is a man in his late teens or twenties in good health and CMV-seropositive. The specimen was PBMCs. The gene calls are TRBV5-1 and TRBJ2-7, with TRBD1 matching over 7 bases. For the CDR3, the DNA is TGCGCCAGCAGCTTAGACAGGGCCTACGAGCAGTACTTC. This codes for CASSLDRAYEQYF. Drawing the rest from reference TRBV5-1 and TRBJ2-7, the complete variable domain is KAGVTQTPRYLIKTRGQQVTLSCSPISGHRSVSWYQQTPGQGLQFLFEYFSETQRNKGNFPGRFSGRQFSNSRSEMNVSTLELGDSALYLCASSLDRAYEQYFGPGTRLTVT.